A selection of T cell receptor beta chains follows, all from one sample in a study of T cells in Graves' hyperthyroidism and ophthalmopathy. MiXCR, run by TCRdb on the multiplex PCR reads, gives a single entry per CDR3 protein. Of 450,000 to 650,000 distinct CDR3 sequences detected, over 15% appear once; the ten largest clones hold under 20%. The sequencing input was blood. These receptors came from a woman aged 18 to 35 with Graves' ophthalmopathy. Each CDR3 is given with its conserved first and last residue. The order of the fields is V gene, J gene, clone size, D gene, CDR3 protein, CDR3 DNA. A D gene is named only where the DNA matches it firmly. Size is stated for part of the rows, as once, few or many counts, or as a class when the clone is expanded.

TRBV3-1	TRBJ2-3	-	TRBD2	CASRERLAGSDTQYF	TGTGCCAGCAGGGAGCGACTAGCGGGTTCTGATACGCAGTATTTT
TRBV7-3	TRBJ2-5	many	-	CASSPGVAVPRETQYF	TGTGCCAGCAGCCCGGGGGTAGCGGTTCCTCGAGAGACCCAGTACTTC
TRBV28	TRBJ2-1	many	TRBD2	CASSLMWSGGLAGGGAYNEQFF	TGTGCCAGCAGTTTAATGTGGTCGGGAGGACTAGCGGGAGGCGGGGCCTACAATGAGCAGTTCTTC
TRBV12-3/TRBV12-4	TRBJ2-1	many	-	CASSPIGWGDYNEQFF	TGTGCCAGCAGTCCAATAGGTTGGGGGGACTACAATGAGCAGTTCTTC
TRBV28	TRBJ2-1	many	-	CASSPPDRRPSYNEQFF	TGTGCCAGCAGCCCGCCCGACAGGAGGCCCTCCTACAATGAGCAGTTCTTC
TRBV5-1	TRBJ1-2	few	-	CASRDKAYGYTF	TGCGCCAGCCGGGACAAAGCCTATGGCTACACCTTC
TRBV24-1	TRBJ1-1	few	TRBD1	CATSSTGVGAFF	TGTGCCACCAGCTCAACAGGGGTGGGAGCTTTCTTT
TRBV28	TRBJ1-1	many	-	CASSLSMGVGTEAFF	TGTGCCAGCAGTTTAAGTATGGGGGTCGGCACTGAAGCTTTCTTT
TRBV3-1	TRBJ2-1	-	TRBD2	CASRTGSGGPYNEQFF	TGTGCCAGCAGGACCGGAAGCGGGGGCCCCTACAATGAGCAGTTCTTC
TRBV3-1	TRBJ2-7	many	TRBD1	CASSQLGQSAYEQYF	TGTGCCAGCAGCCAATTGGGACAGTCAGCTTACGAGCAGTACTTC
TRBV11-3	TRBJ2-1	many	-	CASSSSRAQGEQFF	TGTGCCAGCAGCTCCTCCCGGGCCCAGGGTGAGCAGTTCTTC
TRBV9	TRBJ1-1	-	-	CASSVGLGGEAFF	TGTGCCAGCAGCGTGGGACTTGGAGGTGAAGCTTTCTTT
TRBV28	TRBJ1-2	many	-	CASSLRWWWGLFDGYTF	TGTGCCAGCAGTTTAAGGTGGTGGTGGGGGCTGTTTGATGGCTACACCTTC
TRBV6-1	TRBJ2-6	-	-	CASSDPGTSGANVLTF	TGTGCCAGCAGTGATCCGGGGACGTCTGGGGCCAACGTCCTGACTTTC
TRBV27	TRBJ2-1	many	-	CASSFQGPQVYNEQFF	TGTGCCAGCAGTTTCCAGGGACCCCAGGTCTACAATGAGCAGTTCTTC
TRBV30	TRBJ1-2	many	TRBD1	CAWFSPGTGYGYTF	TGTGCCTGGTTCTCCCCCGGGACAGGCTATGGCTACACCTTC
TRBV12-3/TRBV12-4	TRBJ2-1	many	-	CASSSSLVAEQFF	TGTGCCAGCAGTTCCTCCCTGGTGGCTGAGCAGTTCTTC
TRBV2	TRBJ1-1	many	-	CAASLENTEAFF	TGTGCCGCCTCGTTGGAGAACACTGAAGCTTTCTTT
TRBV4-1	TRBJ1-1	-	TRBD1	CASSQEPRTGGTAFF	TGCGCCAGCAGCCAAGAACCAAGGACAGGGGGCACAGCTTTCTTT
TRBV12-3/TRBV12-4	TRBJ1-5	many	-	CASRGDSSGNQPQHF	TGTGCCAGCAGGGGGGACTCTTCCGGCAATCAGCCCCAGCATTTT
TRBV5-5	TRBJ1-1	many	-	CASSLDPAPAFF	TGTGCCAGCAGCTTGGACCCAGCCCCAGCTTTCTTT
TRBV6-1	TRBJ1-2	-	TRBD1	CASSYYPEDRDYGYTF	TGTGCCAGCAGTTACTACCCCGAGGACAGGGACTATGGCTACACCTTC
TRBV11-2	TRBJ2-1	many	-	CASSLDTRILSNEQFF	TGTGCCAGCAGCTTAGATACACGGATCCTTTCAAATGAGCAGTTCTTC
TRBV30	TRBJ1-2	many	-	CAWSTEGHRGYTF	TGTGCCTGGTCTACGGAGGGACACCGTGGCTACACCTTC
TRBV15	TRBJ2-3	few	-	CATSSTRGGGVTDTQYF	TGTGCCACCAGCTCAACCCGAGGGGGGGGTGTCACAGATACGCAGTATTTT
TRBV4-2	TRBJ1-5	-	-	CASSQAIRGQPQHF	TGTGCCAGCAGCCAAGCAATTCGAGGTCAGCCCCAGCATTTT
TRBV3-1	TRBJ1-3	many	-	CASSQAGLQSGNTIYF	TGTGCCAGCAGCCAAGCGGGCCTGCAGTCTGGAAACACCATATATTTT
TRBV12-3/TRBV12-4	TRBJ2-2	many	-	CASSLGAGQRELFF	TGTGCCAGCAGCCTTGGGGCAGGGCAACGGGAGCTGTTTTTT
TRBV7-9	TRBJ2-1	few	-	CASSFQSAGPYNEQFF	TGTGCCAGCAGCTTCCAATCTGCGGGACCCTACAATGAGCAGTTCTTC
TRBV30	TRBJ1-2	-	-	CAWRTVPGYEGYTF	TGTGCCTGGAGGACTGTACCCGGGTATGAGGGCTACACCTTC
TRBV27	TRBJ2-7	many	-	CASSSATGDFYEQYF	TGTGCCAGCAGTTCCGCCACAGGGGACTTCTACGAGCAGTACTTC
TRBV27	TRBJ2-5	many	-	CASSLGPVQETQYF	TGTGCCAGCAGTTTGGGACCGGTTCAAGAGACCCAGTACTTC
TRBV12-3/TRBV12-4	TRBJ1-3	-	TRBD1	CASSETGGTIYF	TGTGCCAGCAGTGAGACAGGGGGGACCATATATTTT
TRBV7-9	TRBJ1-5	few	TRBD1	CASSAEGQGSNQPQHF	TGTGCCAGCAGCGCGGAAGGACAGGGTAGCAATCAGCCCCAGCATTTT
TRBV27	TRBJ1-5	-	-	CASSLSGTQGQPQHF	TGTGCCAGCAGTTTATCGGGAACACAGGGCCAGCCCCAGCATTTT
TRBV7-9	TRBJ2-2	many	-	CASSRAKGYTGELFF	TGTGCCAGCAGCCGGGCAAAGGGTTACACCGGGGAGCTGTTTTTT
TRBV7-9	TRBJ1-4	-	-	CASSPGWQATNEKLFF	TGTGCCAGCAGCCCAGGATGGCAAGCAACTAATGAAAAACTGTTTTTT
TRBV12-3/TRBV12-4	TRBJ2-7	many	-	CASRGLYEQYF	TGTGCCAGCAGGGGACTCTACGAGCAGTACTTC
TRBV6-1	TRBJ2-3	many	TRBD1	CASSLDRASGGTQYF	TGTGCCAGCAGTCTGGACAGGGCCTCTGGGGGTACGCAGTATTTT
TRBV7-2	TRBJ2-7	many	TRBD2	CASSSRLAGAGEQYF	TGTGCCAGCAGCTCCCGACTAGCGGGGGCGGGGGAGCAGTACTTC
TRBV20-1	TRBJ2-7	-	TRBD1	CSATERGRRLYEQYF	TGCAGTGCCACAGAGAGGGGGCGGCGGCTCTACGAGCAGTACTTC
TRBV7-9	TRBJ2-5	few	-	CASSWGNQETQYF	TGTGCCAGCAGCTGGGGGAACCAAGAGACCCAGTACTTC
TRBV27	TRBJ1-5	many	-	CASSPPEGYSNQPQHF	TGTGCCAGCAGTCCCCCCGAAGGGTATAGCAATCAGCCCCAGCATTTT
TRBV28	TRBJ1-2	many	TRBD1	CASSIWTGENYGYTF	TGTGCCAGCAGTATATGGACAGGAGAAAACTATGGCTACACCTTC
TRBV20-1	TRBJ2-1	many	-	CSATSSGTGSYNEQFF	TGCAGTGCTACGAGTTCCGGGACCGGTTCCTACAATGAGCAGTTCTTC
TRBV9	TRBJ1-2	-	TRBD1	CASSVEVQGPPSGYTF	TGTGCCAGCAGCGTAGAGGTACAGGGGCCTCCCAGCGGCTACACCTTC
TRBV19	TRBJ1-3	-	-	CASSIGGQTGNTIYF	TGTGCCAGTAGTATCGGTGGACAGACTGGAAACACCATATATTTT
TRBV28	TRBJ2-2	-	TRBD2	CASSLRTSGIRGELFF	TGTGCCAGCAGCCTCAGGACTAGCGGAATACGTGGGGAGCTGTTTTTT
TRBV28	TRBJ2-2	many	-	CASSSPGAGTGELFF	TGTGCCAGCAGTAGTCCGGGGGCTGGCACCGGGGAGCTGTTTTTT
TRBV5-1	TRBJ1-4	many	-	CASSPVRGREKLFF	TGCGCCAGCAGCCCAGTGAGGGGGAGAGAAAAACTGTTTTTT
TRBV6-1	TRBJ2-1	many	TRBD2	CASLVTGLADLYNEQFF	TGTGCCAGTCTCGTTACCGGACTAGCGGACTTATACAATGAGCAGTTCTTC
TRBV7-3	TRBJ1-3	-	-	CASSLVGFSGNTIYF	TGTGCCAGCAGCTTAGTTGGGTTCTCTGGAAACACCATATATTTT
TRBV20-1	TRBJ2-3	many	-	CSARDPNTDTQYF	TGCAGTGCTAGAGATCCGAACACAGATACGCAGTATTTT
TRBV30	TRBJ1-3	once	-	CAWSAGGAGNTIYF	TGTGCCTGGAGCGCGGGGGGCGCTGGAAACACCATATATTTT
TRBV11-2	TRBJ2-3	many	TRBD1	CASSSNRGQDTQYF	TGTGCCAGCAGCTCCAACAGGGGCCAAGATACGCAGTATTTT
TRBV20-1	TRBJ1-3	-	-	CSVRPGTGNTIYF	TGCAGTGTTAGACCAGGAACTGGAAACACCATATATTTT
TRBV20-1	TRBJ1-5	-	-	CSARAQYSNQPQHF	TGCAGTGCAAGGGCCCAGTATAGCAATCAGCCCCAGCATTTT
TRBV28	TRBJ2-1	few	TRBD2	CASSPIAGGAYEQFF	TGTGCCAGCAGTCCCATAGCGGGAGGGGCCTATGAGCAGTTCTTC
TRBV29-1	TRBJ1-1	many	-	CSDLVGTEAFF	TGCAGCGATCTGGTGGGCACTGAAGCTTTCTTT